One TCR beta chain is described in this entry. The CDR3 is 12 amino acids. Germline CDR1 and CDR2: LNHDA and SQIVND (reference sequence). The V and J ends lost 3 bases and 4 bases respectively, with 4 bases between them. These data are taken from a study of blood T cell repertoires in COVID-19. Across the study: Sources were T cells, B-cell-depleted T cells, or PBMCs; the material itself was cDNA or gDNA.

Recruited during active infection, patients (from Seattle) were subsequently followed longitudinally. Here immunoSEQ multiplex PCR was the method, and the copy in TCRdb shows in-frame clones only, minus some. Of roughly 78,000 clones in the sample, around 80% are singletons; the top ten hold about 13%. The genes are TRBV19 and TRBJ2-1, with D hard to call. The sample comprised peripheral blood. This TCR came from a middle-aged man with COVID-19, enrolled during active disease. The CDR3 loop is CASSITYNEQFF. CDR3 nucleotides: TGTGCCAGTAGTATTACTTACAATGAGCAGTTCTTC.